These 14 T cell receptor beta chains came from one sample sequenced in a study of monozygotic twins with inflammatory bowel disease (dated by TCRdb to between 2018 and 2021). Libraries came from 5' RACE. The sample was run on an Illumina HiSeq 2500. Based on TCRdb reprocessing of the reads, there is one entry per CDR3 protein sequence, and DNA is missing. The sample has around 450,000 distinct CDR3 sequences on record. The ten largest clones add up to 2% to 2.5% of the sample. What was sequenced was blood. The receptor source for this set is a human donor with ulcerative colitis or Crohn's disease, or a healthy co-twin of an affected twin (not recorded which).

This chain links TRBV2 with TRBJ1-6. The CDR3 contains 12 residues. Germline loops: CDR1 SNHLY, CDR2 FYNNEI. Here the CDR3 reads CASVGTLSPLHF. Supplemented by reference TRBV2 and TRBJ1-6, the full variable domain reads EPEVTQTPSHQVTQMGQEVILRCVPISNHLYFYWYRQILGQKVEFLVSFYNNEISEKSEIFDDQFSVERPDGSNFTLKIRSTKLEDSAMYFCASVGTLSPLHFGNGTRLTVT.

The gene calls are TRBV7-9 and TRBJ1-4. Germline CDR1 reads SEHNR; CDR2 reads FQNEAQ (reference sequence). This CDR3 comprises 17 residues. Here the CDR3 reads CASSLTATSSGNEKLFF.

The chain is built from TRBV4-3 and TRBJ2-2; TCRdb indicates TRBD1, and absent DNA this call remains unverified. The CDR3 loop spans 15 amino acids. Germline CDR1 and CDR2: LGHNA and YSLEER. CDR3 region: CASSQDLQAPGELFF.

The V and J genes are TRBV28 and TRBJ1-2; TCRdb's D call, TRBD1, is unchecked because there is no DNA. The length of the CDR3 is 14 residues. Germline V gene data show CDR1 as MDHEN and CDR2 as SYDVKM. The CDR3 here is CASRTLAGAGGYTF.

J is TRBJ2-7 and V is TRBV27; TCRdb picks TRBD2, but there is no DNA to check that call. Germline-derived CDR1 and CDR2 are MNHEY and SMNVEV (reference sequence). The CDR3 consists of 15 residues. The CDR3: CASGKGTSVNYEQYF.

V is TRBV19 and J is TRBJ2-5; the TCRdb call, TRBD1, lacks DNA for checking. CDR1 is LNHDA and CDR2 is SQIVND in the germline V gene (reference sequence). This CDR3 has 13 amino acids. This CDR3 reads CASSNRVRETQYF.

V and J are TRBV7-8 and TRBJ2-7. Looked up from germline, CDR1 is SGHVS and CDR2 is FQNEAQ. CDR3 length: 15 amino acids. CDR3 amino acids: CASSLEAGASSEQYF.

CDR3 amino acids: CSASLGNYGYTF. V usage is TRBV20-1 and J usage is TRBJ1-2. The CDR3 is 12 residues long. Looked up from germline, CDR1 is DFQATT and CDR2 is SNEGSKA (reference sequence).

The CDR3 is CASSLLAGGQEGTDTQYF. The chain couples TRBV11-1 to TRBJ2-3; with no DNA, the TCRdb D assignment of TRBD2 cannot be verified. The length of the CDR3 is 18 residues. CDR1 and CDR2 from the germline V gene are SGHAT and FQDESV (reference sequence).

This sequence joins TRBV7-6 and TRBJ1-6; there is no DNA to check the TCRdb D call of TRBD1. The CDR3 contains 16 residues. Germline V CDR1 and CDR2: SGHVS, FNYEAQ. The CDR3 loop reads CASSYLPGQLNSPLHF.

This sequence joins TRBV9 and TRBJ2-3; TCRdb selects TRBD1, and the lack of DNA leaves this call unchecked. This CDR3 has 16 amino acids. CDR1 SGDLS and CDR2 YYNGEE come from the germline V gene. The CDR3 reads CASSVTGGQATDTQYF.

This CDR3 reads CASSQVPGLAGGGYEQYF. V usage is TRBV4-2 and J usage is TRBJ2-7; without DNA, the TCRdb call of TRBD2 cannot be checked. The CDR3 consists of 18 residues. The germline CDR1 and CDR2 sequences are LGHNA and YNFKEQ.

This sequence joins TRBV7-9 and TRBJ1-4; TCRdb returns TRBD1, unconfirmable since there is no DNA. CDR3 length equals 16 residues. The V gene's germline CDR1 is SEHNR and CDR2 FQNEAQ (reference sequence). The CDR3 sequence is CASSASGTGGSEKLFF.

This chain uses TRBV5-1 with TRBJ2-1; as DNA is missing, the TRBD2 call by TCRdb cannot be tested. The CDR3 is 15 amino acids. Per germline, CDR1 SGHRS and CDR2 YFSETQ. CDR3 sequence: CASSLDSGGANEQFF.